This TCR beta chain was captured by sequencing in a study of molecular identifiers for immune sequencing clone quantification. MiXCR, applied by TCRdb to the PCR reads, yields one record per CDR3 protein. The sample includes about 330,000 distinct CDR3 sequences, 24% of them seen just once. This CDR3 has 15 residues. The trim removed 5 bases at V and 7 bases at J, leaving 11 bases unmatched. Germline V gene sequence: CDR1 MNHEY, CDR2 SVGAGI. The chain couples TRBV6-5 to TRBJ1-1, with 9 bases that match TRBD1. This receptor was identified in a human donor in good health. Some libraries in this study had Jurkat cell RNA spiked in. The sequenced sample consisted of naive CD8+ T cells from blood, with Jurkat cell RNA spiked in. Subset given: FACS-sorted CD8+CD4-CCR7+CD45RA+ naive T cells. Here the CDR3 DNA reads TGTGCCAGCAGTCCAAGCGACAGGGGGAATATTGAAGCTTTCTTT. Its translation: CASSPSDRGNIEAFF.